This TCR beta chain is drawn from a study of T cell responses to AZD1222 COVID-19 vaccine (dated by TCRdb to the early 2020s). Context from the whole study: AZD1222 recipients whose second dose came at about 4 weeks and those whose second dose came at about 12 weeks were combined into one group, since spike-specific TCR depth and breadth did not differ between the two schedules. Trial participants were enrolled into age subgroups of 18-55, 56-69 and 70-plus years, which contained approximately 150, 30 and 60 TCR-sequenced participants, respectively. A total of 233 trial participants underwent TCR sequencing, of whom approximately 210 received two doses of AZD1222 and roughly 25 received two doses of the MenACWY control vaccine.

As for this clone: Its antigen is still unknown. No per-base quality is available; no much larger clone lies one base away.

In light of the paper, this sample's time point label describes: baseline before first vaccination. The vaccinee samples were drawn from two UK trials, COV001 and COV002, one of which was a single-blind randomized controlled phase 2/3 trial testing AZD1222 (ChAdOx1 nCoV-19) in healthy adults. Trial participant PBMC samples were collected at day 0 and day 28 after the second dose for TCRbeta chain sequencing. V and J lose 5 bases and 2 bases, and a span of 12 bases separates them. According to the germline V gene (reference sequence), CDR1 reads MNHEY and CDR2 reads SMNVEV. The CDR3 starts with the cysteine, ends with the phenylalanine, and has 14 residues. The sequence is cut down to CDR3 DNA, 42 bases in frame from base 1. The CDR3 regions of human TCRbeta chains were subjected to immunosequencing. As for the authors' bioinformatics: Repertoire TCRs were checked for matches against a reference library of SARS-CoV-2-specific TCRs that had been generated using the MIRA antigen-specificity platform. Breadth meant the fraction of unique TCRs that were SARS-CoV-2-associated, whereas depth meant the fraction of total T cells that were SARS-CoV-2-associated. Using the MIRA data, each spike-specific TCR was assigned both to the spike region to which the TCR was reactive and to a CD4 or CD8 class. Log10-transformed breadth and depth values were compared by one-way ANOVA with Sidak's multiple comparisons tests. Imported from immuneACCESS, the table was reduced by TCRdb to in-frame sequences with V and J called. These copies leave out some clones; in studies compared against another copy, an unresolved V gene accounts for under half, and the cause of the remainder is not known. Clonal size and the V and J genes are those of that table, whereas D and trimming came from the DNA. In this sample the table shows roughly 83,000 clones, 86% of which occur a single time. 8.5% to 10% of the sample is in the top ten clones.

The full study reports these points: Conclusions about previously exposed vaccinees were limited because only 5 or 6 AZD1222 recipients were SARS-CoV-2 seropositive at baseline. Epitopes outside the regions mutated in the B.1.351 and B.1.1.7 variants were reportedly recognized by nearly half of the unique spike-specific TCRs. In the small 56-69-year group, the increase in depth fell short of significance, most likely because of low power. Because no samples from the day 14 peak response were available, repertoires could be characterized only after the peak T cell response. Spike-specific TCR breadth and depth rose significantly after two AZD1222 doses compared with day 0 and with MenACWY recipients. The vaccine-associated CD4 TCRs covered the entire spike protein, and the dominant responses fell in regions 160-218 and 743-854. Most participants were white British and females outnumbered males, and the authors suggested that clonal diversity may have been underestimated.

This material consisted of peripheral blood, taken on day 0 of AZD1222 vaccination. The chain was built from TRBV27 and TRBJ2-5; the D region possibly corresponds to TRBD1 (6 bases align). This receptor was taken from an adult in good health. The CDR3 amino acid sequence is: CASSLQGKQETQYF. The DNA is as follows: TGTGCCAGCAGTCTTCAGGGGAAACAAGAGACCCAGTACTTC.